Shown below are 7 T cell receptor beta chains from a single sample sequenced in a study of blood T cell repertoires in COVID-19. Here immunoSEQ multiplex PCR was the method, and the copy in TCRdb shows in-frame clones only, minus some. Here the sample spans about 180,000 clones, 60% to 85% being singletons. The sequenced sample was peripheral blood. The receptor source for this set is a woman in her fifties or sixties with COVID-19, enrolled during active disease.

The rearrangement uses TRBV3-1 (or the pseudogene TRBV3-2) and TRBJ2-7; D unclear. This CDR3 region has 12 residues. Germline loops: CDR1 LGHDT, CDR2 YNNKEL (reference sequence). Trimming left V 0 bases short and J 5 bases short, with 5 bases between. The DNA for the CDR3 is TGTGCCAGCAGCCAAGATGAGAACGAGCAGTACTTC. Encoded protein: CASSQDENEQYF.

The V and J genes are TRBV18 and TRBJ1-5; no definite D call. The CDR3 runs 18 residues. The V gene's germline CDR1 is KGHSH and CDR2 LQKENI. V was clipped by 3 bases and J by 7 bases, with 25 bases between them. The chain's CDR3 is CASSPGSGSGPLRQPQHF. The CDR3, as DNA: TGTGCCAGCTCACCGGGCAGTGGTTCAGGCCCTCTAAGGCAGCCCCAGCATTTT. Filled out from reference TRBV18 and TRBJ1-5, the complete variable domain reads NAGVMQNPRHLVRRRGQEARLRCSPMKGHSHVYWYRQLPEEGLKFMVYLQKENIIDESGMPKERFSAEFPKEGPSILRIQQVVRGDSAAYFCASSPGSGSGPLRQPQHFGDGTRLSIL.

The table lists this clone with a few counts. V usage is TRBV6-4 and J usage is TRBJ1-1; D not resolved. V lost 4 bases and J 2 bases, leaving 8 bases between the germline ends. The CDR3 is made up of 13 amino acids. Germline-derived CDR1 and CDR2 are MRHNA and SNTAGT. CDR3 region: CASSASANTEAFF. DNA for the CDR3: TGTGCCAGCAGTGCAAGCGCTAACACTGAAGCTTTCTTT.

This clone was observed a handful of times. The chain links TRBV6-6 to TRBJ2-2; 10 bases map to TRBD2. The V gene end was trimmed by 2 bases and the J gene end by 7 bases; junction bases not matched to a gene: 4. Germline V gene lookup returns CDR1 MNHNY and CDR2 SVGAGI (reference sequence). The CDR3 covers 15 residues. Written as DNA, the CDR3 is TGTGCCAGCAGTTACAGCGGGGGGGCGATCGGGGAGCTGTTTTTT. This sequence encodes CASSYSGGAIGELFF.

This clone has at least ten counts. CDR3 in amino acids: CASSLGWPRQTGSPLHF. The CDR3 bases are TGTGCCAGCAGCTTAGGATGGCCGAGGCAAACGGGTTCACCCCTCCACTTT. The genes are TRBV11-2 and TRBJ1-6; D is unresolved. Germline CDR1 and CDR2: SGHAT and FQNNGV. The CDR3 is 17 amino acids. The V gene lost 1 base and the J gene lost 9 bases, with 19 bases spanning the gap.

The chain joins TRBV10-3 to TRBJ1-3, with 8 bases fitting TRBD1. With 6 bases clipped from V and 8 bases from J, the junction kept 9 bases outside the gene matches. Per the germline V gene, CDR1 is ENHRY and CDR2 is SYGVKD. The CDR3 sequence is 14 residues long. The CDR3 is CAISRQGIDYTIYF. As DNA, the CDR3 is TGTGCCATCAGCCGACAGGGGATTGACTACACCATATATTTT.

V gene TRBV3-1 (or the pseudogene TRBV3-2) combines with J gene TRBJ2-1; D is perhaps TRBD1 (5 bases). Germline CDR1 and CDR2: LGHDT and YNNKEL (reference sequence). This CDR3 spans 14 amino acids. V dropped 2 bases and J dropped 5 bases, with 10 bases sitting between them. CDR3 nucleotides: TGTGCCAGCAGCCAAAAGGGGAAGCACAATGAGCAGTTCTTC. Protein product: CASSQKGKHNEQFF.